This passage covers 20 T cell receptor beta chains from one sample sequenced in a study of blood T cells in healthy people across ages. The use of a sample-barcoded 5' primer and a J-beta primer mix characterized a second PCR of roughly 7 to 11 cycles. TCRdb re-called the 5' RACE reads through MiXCR, storing one row per CDR3 protein. The sample carries about a million distinct CDR3 sequences, 35% to 40% recorded once. Sequencing was performed on blood. The receptors were gathered from a young man in good health.

This chain connects TRBV12-3 or TRBV12-4 to TRBJ2-5, with D uncertain. Between the trimmed V and J ends, which lost 4 bases and 4 bases, there was a span of 7 bases. The length of the CDR3 is 12 residues. CDR3 sequence: CASSYAPETQYF. The CDR3 DNA is TGTGCCAGCAGTTATGCCCCAGAGACCCAGTACTTC.

The rearrangement links TRBV4-3 to TRBJ1-2; the match to TRBD1 covers 8 bases. This CDR3 comprises 14 residues. V shed 3 bases and J 7 bases; nucleotides not matched to a gene: 7. Germline values: CDR1 LGHNA, CDR2 YSLEER. The CDR3 here is CASSQGSGTGGYTF. The DNA for the CDR3 is TGCGCCAGCAGCCAGGGATCAGGGACAGGTGGCTACACCTTC.

The rearrangement links TRBV7-2 to TRBJ1-5; D is possibly TRBD1 (5 bases). The V and J ends lost 5 bases and 1 base respectively, with 12 bases between them. The CDR3 covers 15 residues. From germline, CDR1 is SGHTA and CDR2 FQGNSA. This chain's CDR3 is CASSPGATSNQPQHF. As DNA, the CDR3 is TGTGCCAGCAGCCCCGGGGCTACAAGCAATCAGCCCCAGCATTTT.

V gene TRBV20-1 combines with J gene TRBJ1-1, with no clear D. The CDR3 is 14 residues long. The germline V gene encodes CDR1 DFQATT and CDR2 SNEGSKA (reference sequence). Trimming took off 6 bases at V and 4 bases at J, with 18 bases between the two ends. CDR3 protein: CSATSVGRITEAFF. The DNA for the CDR3 is TGCAGTGCCACCTCAGTAGGGAGGATCACTGAAGCTTTCTTT.

This clonotype has just a few counts. The rearrangement joins TRBV9 to TRBJ2-3, with TRBD2 as a possible D gene (5 bases). The CDR3 has 14 residues. Germline V gives CDR1 SGDLS, CDR2 YYNGEE. V lost 3 bases and J 7 bases, leaving 15 bases between the germline ends. CDR3: CASSDRGFTNTQYF. DNA of the CDR3: TGTGCCAGCAGCGACCGGGGATTTACTAATACGCAGTATTTT. The full variable domain, with the rest looked up from reference TRBV9 and TRBJ2-3, is DSGVTQTPKHLITATGQRVTLRCSPRSGDLSVYWYQQSLDQGLQFLIQYYNGEERAKGNILERFSAQQFPDLHSELNLSSLELGDSALYFCASSDRGFTNTQYFGPGTRLTVL.

The chain uses TRBV6-2 or TRBV6-3 and TRBJ2-2; no reliable D call. The CDR3 totals 13 residues. From germline, CDR1 is MNHEY and CDR2 SVGEGT. Trimming shortened V by 6 bases and J by 4 bases, and 9 bases separated the two germline ends. The CDR3 protein is CASRPPLTGELFF. The CDR3 nucleotides read TGTGCCAGCAGGCCGCCTCTCACCGGGGAGCTGTTTTTT.

The rearrangement uses TRBV27 and TRBJ1-4; D might be TRBD1 (6 bases). CDR1 MNHEY and CDR2 SMNVEV come from the germline V gene (reference sequence). The length of the CDR3 is 13 residues. With 11 bases removed from V and 4 bases from J, the gap between germline ends came to 14 bases. The CDR3 is CAGRQAGNEKLFF. As DNA, the CDR3 is TGTGCCGGCCGACAGGCTGGTAATGAAAAACTGTTTTTT.

This clonotype showed up just a few times. The chain combines TRBV28 with TRBJ2-5; D assignment may be TRBD1 or TRBD2 (5 bases each). This CDR3 region has 14 residues. The V gene's germline CDR1 is MDHEN and CDR2 SYDVKM. V was cut by 5 bases and J by 3 bases, with 13 bases left in between. The chain's CDR3 is CASSTGPVKETQYF. For the CDR3, the DNA is TGTGCCAGCAGTACGGGACCCGTTAAAGAGACCCAGTACTTC.

This clonotype has more than one count but fewer than ten. The genes are TRBV9 and TRBJ2-3, with 8 bases identical to TRBD1. CDR3 size: 14 residues. Germline trimming cut 3 bases from V and 6 bases from J; bases unmatched to any gene: 6. Per germline, CDR1 SGDLS and CDR2 YYNGEE. CDR3 nucleotide sequence: TGTGCCAGCAGCGCGACGACAGGGGCGGATACGCAGTATTTT. Amino acids: CASSATTGADTQYF.

The chain links TRBV10-3 to TRBJ1-5; D not resolved. Germline V gene data show CDR1 as ENHRY and CDR2 as SYGVKD. This CDR3 is built from 13 residues. V gave up 10 bases and J gave up 3 bases, with 13 bases separating them. CDR3 sequence reads: CATNEADNQPQHF. CDR3 bases: TGTGCCACCAATGAGGCTGACAATCAGCCCCAGCATTTT.

This clonotype was counted between two and nine times. The rearrangement links TRBV9 to TRBJ1-4, with D tentatively TRBD1 (6 bases). CDR1 SGDLS and CDR2 YYNGEE come from the germline V gene. The V end was cut by 0 bases, the J end by 6 bases, with 9 bases between. The CDR3 totals 14 residues. This CDR3 is CASSVGAGDEKLFF. CDR3 nucleotides: TGTGCCAGCAGCGTAGGAGCAGGGGATGAAAAACTGTTTTTT.

In its sample, this clonotype was seen a few times. The chain links TRBV12-3 or TRBV12-4 to TRBJ1-1; D perhaps matches TRBD1 (5 bases). CDR3 length: 13 residues. V lost 3 bases and J lost 4, with 9 bases in between. This CDR3 is CASSFSGATEAFF. Here the CDR3 DNA reads TGTGCCAGCAGTTTTTCCGGGGCCACTGAAGCTTTCTTT.

In nucleotides, the CDR3 is TGCGCTGTCGGTTTATCCGGGGAGCTGTTTTTT. This gives the protein CAVGLSGELFF. V gene TRBV4-1 combines with J gene TRBJ2-2, with unresolved D. The CDR3 has 11 residues. Germline CDR1 reads MGHRA; CDR2 reads YSYEKL.

Ten or more counts support this clonotype. The chain combines TRBV10-3 with TRBJ1-5; no clear D gene. The V gene's germline CDR1 is ENHRY and CDR2 SYGVKD. This CDR3 region has 16 residues. The germline V and J ends were trimmed by 3 bases and 3 bases, with 15 bases remaining between them. The CDR3 DNA follows: TGTGCCATCAGTGAAGGTTCCACGATTAACAATCAGCCCCAGCATTTT. This translates into CAISEGSTINNQPQHF.

The J gene is TRBJ2-3, the V gene TRBV20-1; TRBD2 agrees at 11 bases. Germline CDR1 DFQATT, CDR2 SNEGSKA (reference sequence). Trimming cost V 3 bases and J 3 bases; bases outside gene matches: 8. This CDR3 is built from 16 residues. CDR3 sequence reads: CSASKASGGQTDTQYF. The CDR3 DNA is TGCAGTGCTAGTAAGGCTAGCGGGGGGCAAACAGATACGCAGTATTTT.

This clonotype was counted between two and nine times. The chain has TRBV5-1 and TRBJ1-2, with TRBD1 as a possible D gene (5 bases). Germline values: CDR1 SGHRS, CDR2 YFSETQ. The CDR3 is 15 amino acids. The ends were cut back, 3 bases at V and 2 bases at J, with 14 bases in the middle. The CDR3: CASSSARVSNYGYTF. As DNA, the CDR3 is TGCGCCAGCAGCTCCGCCAGGGTATCAAACTATGGCTACACCTTC.

The chain carries TRBV7-2 and TRBJ2-1; D unresolved. This CDR3 has 14 residues. The V and J ends lost 5 bases and 7 bases respectively, with 15 bases between them. CDR1 SGHTA and CDR2 FQGNSA come from the germline V gene. The CDR3 sequence: CASSPRPVLNEQFF. CDR3 nucleotides: TGTGCCAGCAGCCCTCGCCCGGTTTTAAATGAGCAGTTCTTC.

The rearrangement uses TRBV29-1 and TRBJ1-1; no firm D call. The length of the CDR3 is 14 residues. CDR1 and CDR2 from the germline V gene are SQVTM and ANQGSEA. V lost 8 bases and J lost 1, with 17 bases in between. CDR3 in DNA: TGCAGCACGGGCAGCCCCCCTGGGAACACTGAAGCTTTCTTT. It codes for CSTGSPPGNTEAFF.

The V gene is TRBV5-6, the J gene TRBJ1-5, with D possibly being TRBD1 (5 bases). CDR3 length: 16 amino acids. Trimming shortened V by 0 bases and J by 0 bases, and 10 bases separated the two germline ends. In germline, CDR1 is SGHDT, CDR2 YYEEEE. The CDR3 nucleotides are TGTGCCAGCAGCTTGGTGAGTGGGGGTAGCAATCAGCCCCAGCATTTT. Translation: CASSLVSGGSNQPQHF.

Remarks on this clonotype: It may be a read error: a sequence one base away is much more abundant. V gene TRBV7-2 combines with J gene TRBJ2-4, with D maybe TRBD2 (5 bases). The V gene's germline CDR1 is SGHTA and CDR2 FQGNSA. The CDR3 covers 14 residues. The CDR3 sequence is CASGFGSQKNIQYF. CDR3 DNA sequence: TGTGCCAGCGGCTTTGGGAGTCAGAAAAACATTCAGTACTTC.